One sample yielded the 11 T cell receptor beta chains listed below, sequenced in a study of post-analysis software for immune sequencing data. Findings of the study overall: Included in a set of about 5 TRBV segments more frequent in patients than controls were TRBV5-6, TRBV5-1 and TRBV20-1.

Unique molecular identifiers were built into the TCR beta cDNA libraries. TCRdb independently ran MiXCR on the PCR reads; one entry per CDR3 protein. This sample has around 710,000 distinct CDR3 sequences, with more than 45% found just once. Antigen specificity for these receptors is unknown. The sample consisted of blood. The source is a girl aged 10 to 17 with multiple sclerosis.

The sample holds a few counts of this clonotype. The chain employs TRBV29-1 and TRBJ2-5; 12 bases agree with TRBD2. CDR1 SQVTM and CDR2 ANQGSEA come from the germline V gene. The CDR3 consists of 15 residues. V was clipped by 5 bases and J by 3 bases; unmatched bases: 7. For the CDR3, the DNA is TGCAGCGTTACTGGACTAGCGGGAAGCAAAGAGACCCAGTACTTC. As protein: CSVTGLAGSKETQYF.

The chain uses TRBV9 and TRBJ2-5; 8 positions match TRBD1. The CDR3 length is 15 residues. Germline values: CDR1 SGDLS, CDR2 YYNGEE. The junction had 5 bases not matched to a gene; V was cut back by 0 bases and J by 4 bases. The CDR3 is CASSVVGQGRETQYF. CDR3 DNA sequence: TGTGCCAGCAGCGTAGTCGGACAGGGCAGAGAGACCCAGTACTTC. Filled out from reference TRBV9 and TRBJ2-5, the complete variable domain reads DSGVTQTPKHLITATGQRVTLRCSPRSGDLSVYWYQQSLDQGLQFLIQYYNGEERAKGNILERFSAQQFPDLHSELNLSSLELGDSALYFCASSVVGQGRETQYFGPGTRLLVL.

This rearrangement joins TRBV5-5 to TRBJ2-7, with 12 bases lining up with TRBD2. Germline-derived CDR1 and CDR2 are SGHKS and YYEKEE (reference sequence). The CDR3 consists of 18 residues. Trimming cost V 4 bases and J 3 bases; bases outside gene matches: 14. The CDR3 DNA follows: TGTGCCAGCAGCCTCTTGACTAGCGGGAGACATATCCTCTACGAGCAGTACTTC. It is translated as CASSLLTSGRHILYEQYF. The variable domain in full, with the rest retrieved from reference TRBV5-5 and TRBJ2-7, is DAGVTQSPTHLIKTRGQQVTLRCSPISGHKSVSWYQQVLGQGPQFIFQYYEKEERGRGNFPDRFSARQFPNYSSELNVNALLLGDSALYLCASSLLTSGRHILYEQYFGPGTRLTVT.

V usage is TRBV24-1 and J usage is TRBJ2-3, with D perhaps given as TRBD1 or TRBD2 (5 bases each). Per the germline V gene, CDR1 is KGHDR and CDR2 is SFDVKD. V was clipped by 7 bases and J by 3 bases, with 7 bases between them. The CDR3 has 12 amino acids. The CDR3 sequence: CATSEGTDTQYF. The CDR3 coding sequence is TGTGCCACCAGCGAGGGGACAGATACGCAGTATTTT.

This clonotype was observed a handful of times. This rearrangement joins TRBV10-3 to TRBJ2-3; 7 nucleotides line up with TRBD2. Losses at the gene ends were 2 bases for V and 2 bases for J; bases not matched to a gene: 1. Germline V gives CDR1 ENHRY, CDR2 SYGVKD. The CDR3 consists of 14 residues. CDR3 residues: CAISEAGDTDTQYF. The CDR3, as DNA: TGTGCCATCAGTGAGGCGGGGGACACAGATACGCAGTATTTT.

The chain carries TRBV18 and TRBJ2-7; no firm D call. This CDR3 comprises 14 residues. The ends were cut back, 5 bases at V and 1 base at J, with 12 bases in the middle. Germline CDR1 is KGHSH and CDR2 is LQKENI. DNA for the CDR3: TGTGCCAGCTCAGCAACCCAGCCATCCTACGAGCAGTACTTC. It is translated as CASSATQPSYEQYF.

In its sample, this clonotype was seen a few times. This sequence joins TRBV12-3 or TRBV12-4 and TRBJ2-4, with D perhaps matching TRBD1 or TRBD2 (5 bases each). The DNA end lines up better with TRBJ2-7; the J call may be wrong. The CDR3 runs to 14 residues. For the CDR3, the DNA is TGTGCCAGCAGTTCGTGGGGGAGTCCCCACGAGCAGTACTTC. This codes for CASSSWGSPHEQYF.

The rearrangement uses TRBV5-6 and TRBJ2-4; D gene uncertain. The end of the DNA is better explained by TRBJ2-7, so the J call may be wrong. CDR1 SGHDT and CDR2 YYEEEE come from the germline V gene. The CDR3 sequence is 15 residues long. In nucleotides, the CDR3 is TGTGCCAGCAGCTTGGGACCCATACAGTCCTACGAGCAGTACTTC. Translating it yields CASSLGPIQSYEQYF.

This chain connects TRBV24-1 to TRBJ2-1, with D tentatively TRBD1 (5 bases). The germline V gene encodes CDR1 KGHDR and CDR2 SFDVKD. There are 13 residues in the CDR3. Trimming cost V 1 base and J 5 bases, with 5 bases left between them. DNA for the CDR3: TGTGCCACCAGTGATTTAGGGGACAATGAGCAGTTCTTC. This encodes CATSDLGDNEQFF.

This chain links TRBV11-2 with TRBJ1-2, with a possible D match to TRBD1 (6 bases). CDR3 length: 14 residues. Germline V gives CDR1 SGHAT, CDR2 FQNNGV. The V gene lost 0 bases and the J gene lost 5 bases, with 10 bases spanning the gap. CDR3 DNA: TGTGCCAGCAGCTTAGATTTGGACAGATATGGCTACACCTTC. Translating it yields CASSLDLDRYGYTF. Together with reference TRBV11-2 and TRBJ1-2, the CDR3 gives the full variable domain: EAGVAQSPRYKIIEKRQSVAFWCNPISGHATLYWYQQILGQGPKLLIQFQNNGVVDDSQLPKDRFSAERLKGVDSTLKIQPAKLEDSAVYLCASSLDLDRYGYTFGSGTRLTVV.

The rearrangement joins TRBV7-9 to TRBJ2-1; D is perhaps TRBD1 or TRBD2 (5 bases each). Germline CDR1 is SEHNR and CDR2 is FQNEAQ (reference sequence). Trimming removed 3 bases at V and 4 bases at J, with 19 bases between. This CDR3 spans 17 amino acids. The CDR3 sequence is CASSLSGLGPDYNEQFF. DNA for the CDR3: TGTGCCAGCAGCTTGTCTGGATTGGGACCCGATTACAATGAGCAGTTCTTC.